This TCR beta chain was found in a study of T cell repertoires in cytomegalovirus infection. With 2 bases removed from V and 13 bases from J, the gap between germline ends came to 11 bases. Germline CDR1 and CDR2: WNHNN and SYGVQD (reference sequence). The length of the CDR3 is 12 residues. TCRdb reprocessed the reads with MiXCR, giving one entry per CDR3 protein. The table records a few hundred thousand distinct CDR3 sequences, less than 9.5% of them present only once. The sample taken for sequencing was PBMCs. The V call is TRBV10-1, the J call TRBJ2-2; maybe TRBD2 (6 bases). This clonotype was sampled from a human donor in good health (CMV status not recorded). Some clones in this sample may be carry-over from other donors' samples. The CDR3 is CASSEAGRRLFF. CDR3 in DNA: TGCGCCAGCAGTGAGGCCGGGAGAAGGCTGTTTTTT.